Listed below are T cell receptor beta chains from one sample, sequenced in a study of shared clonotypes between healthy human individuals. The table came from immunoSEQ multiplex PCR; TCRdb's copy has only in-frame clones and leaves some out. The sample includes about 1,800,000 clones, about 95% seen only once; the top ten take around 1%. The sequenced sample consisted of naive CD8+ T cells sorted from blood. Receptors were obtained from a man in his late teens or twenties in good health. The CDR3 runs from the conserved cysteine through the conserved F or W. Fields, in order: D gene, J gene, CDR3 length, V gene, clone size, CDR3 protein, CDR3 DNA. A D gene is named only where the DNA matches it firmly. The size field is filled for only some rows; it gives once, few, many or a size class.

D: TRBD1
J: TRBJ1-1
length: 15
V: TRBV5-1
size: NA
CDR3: CASSEGQGLRTEAFF
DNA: TGCGCCAGCAGCGAAGGACAGGGCCTGAGGACTGAAGCTTTCTTT

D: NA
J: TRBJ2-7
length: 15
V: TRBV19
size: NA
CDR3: CASSIGAELGYEQYF
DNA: TGTGCCAGTAGTATTGGGGCAGAGTTAGGGTACGAGCAGTACTTC

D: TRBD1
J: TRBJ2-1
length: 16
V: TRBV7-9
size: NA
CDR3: CASSLAGTGGFNEQFF
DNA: TGTGCCAGCAGCTTAGCCGGGACAGGGGGCTTCAATGAGCAGTTCTTC

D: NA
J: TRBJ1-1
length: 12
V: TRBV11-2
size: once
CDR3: CASSLATTEAFF
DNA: TGTGCCAGCAGCTTAGCTACCACTGAAGCTTTCTTT

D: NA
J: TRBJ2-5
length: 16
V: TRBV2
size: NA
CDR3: CASSAQSLRSKETQYF
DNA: TGTGCCAGCAGTGCCCAAAGCCTGAGATCTAAAGAGACCCAGTACTTC

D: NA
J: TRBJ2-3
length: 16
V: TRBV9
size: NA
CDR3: CASSDSEYDSTDTQYF
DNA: TGTGCCAGCAGCGATTCGGAGTACGATAGCACAGATACGCAGTATTTT

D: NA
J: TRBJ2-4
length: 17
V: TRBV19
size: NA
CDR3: CASSIGEALIAKNIQYF
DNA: TGTGCCAGTAGTATAGGCGAGGCACTCATAGCCAAAAACATTCAGTACTTC

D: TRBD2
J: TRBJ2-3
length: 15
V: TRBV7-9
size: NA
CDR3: CASSTGTSGTDTQYF
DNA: TGTGCCAGCAGCACGGGGACTAGCGGCACAGATACGCAGTATTTT

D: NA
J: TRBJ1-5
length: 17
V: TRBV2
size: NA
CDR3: CASSEDRTGGGNQPQHF
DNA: TGTGCCAGCAGTGAAGACCGAACAGGTGGTGGCAATCAGCCCCAGCATTTT

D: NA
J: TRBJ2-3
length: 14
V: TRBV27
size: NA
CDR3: CASSLTRITDTQYF
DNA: TGTGCCAGCAGTTTGACGAGGATCACAGATACGCAGTATTTT

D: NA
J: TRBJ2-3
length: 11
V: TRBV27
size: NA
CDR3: CASFGAGRQYF
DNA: TGTGCCAGCTTTGGGGCAGGGCGACAGTATTTT

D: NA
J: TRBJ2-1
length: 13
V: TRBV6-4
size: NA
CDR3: CASRSDSNNEQFF
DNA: TGTGCCAGCAGAAGCGACAGTAACAATGAGCAGTTCTTC

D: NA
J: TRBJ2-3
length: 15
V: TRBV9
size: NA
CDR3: CASSQGGSSTDTQYF
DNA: TGTGCCAGCAGCCAGGGGGGATCGAGCACAGATACGCAGTATTTT

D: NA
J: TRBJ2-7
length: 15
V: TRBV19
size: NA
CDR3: CASSIGTSGRYEQYF
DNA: TGTGCCAGTAGTATAGGTACCTCGGGTCGCTACGAGCAGTACTTC

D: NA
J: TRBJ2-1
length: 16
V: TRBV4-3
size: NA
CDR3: CASSQEGTLPYNEQFF
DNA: TGCGCCAGCAGCCAAGAGGGGACACTGCCATACAATGAGCAGTTCTTC

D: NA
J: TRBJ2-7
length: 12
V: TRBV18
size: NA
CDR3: CASSPYSYEQYF
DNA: TGTGCCAGCTCACCATACTCCTACGAGCAGTACTTC

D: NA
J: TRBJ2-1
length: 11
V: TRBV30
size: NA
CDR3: CAWSSGNEQFF
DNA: TGTGCCTGGAGTTCGGGGAATGAGCAGTTCTTC

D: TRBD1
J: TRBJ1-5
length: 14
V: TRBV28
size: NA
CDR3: CASSLTGTNQPQHF
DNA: TGTGCCAGCAGTTTGACAGGGACCAATCAGCCCCAGCATTTT

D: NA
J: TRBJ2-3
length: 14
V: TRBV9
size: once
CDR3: CASSVSGSTDTQYF
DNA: TGTGCCAGCAGCGTAAGCGGAAGCACAGATACGCAGTATTTT

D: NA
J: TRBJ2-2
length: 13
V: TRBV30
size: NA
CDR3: CAWTPMNTGELFF
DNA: TGTGCCTGGACCCCCATGAACACCGGGGAGCTGTTTTTT

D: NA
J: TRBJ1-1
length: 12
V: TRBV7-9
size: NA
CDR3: CASTSGDTEAFF
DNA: TGTGCCAGCACGTCCGGGGACACTGAAGCTTTCTTT

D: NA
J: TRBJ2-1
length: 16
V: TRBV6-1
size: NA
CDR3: CASSGLPLISYNEQFF
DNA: TGTGCCAGCAGTGGGTTGCCCTTGATATCCTACAATGAGCAGTTCTTC

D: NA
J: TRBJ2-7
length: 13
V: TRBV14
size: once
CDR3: CASSGRLDYEQYF
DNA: TGTGCCAGCAGCGGACGCTTAGATTACGAGCAGTACTTC

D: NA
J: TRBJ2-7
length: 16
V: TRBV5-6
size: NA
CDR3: CASSPEGRGRSYEQYF
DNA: TGTGCCAGCAGCCCCGAGGGGCGGGGGCGTTCCTACGAGCAGTACTTC

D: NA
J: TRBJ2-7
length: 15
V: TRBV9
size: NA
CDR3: CASSVGISSHNEQYF
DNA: TGTGCCAGCAGCGTAGGGATATCCAGTCACAACGAGCAGTACTTC

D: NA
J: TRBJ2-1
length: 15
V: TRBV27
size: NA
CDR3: CASSPPSIDVHEQFF
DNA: TGTGCCAGCAGTCCTCCCTCCATTGACGTGCATGAGCAGTTCTTC

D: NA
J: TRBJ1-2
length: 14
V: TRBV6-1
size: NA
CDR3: CASSDDPAYYGYTF
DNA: TGTGCCAGCAGTGATGATCCAGCATACTATGGCTACACCTTC

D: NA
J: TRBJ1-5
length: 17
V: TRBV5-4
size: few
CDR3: CASSLVGQIYSNQPQHF
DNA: TGTGCCAGCAGCTTGGTGGGCCAGATTTATAGCAATCAGCCCCAGCATTTT

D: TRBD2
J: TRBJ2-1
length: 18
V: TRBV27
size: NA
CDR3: CASTTVGPSAGGYNEQFF
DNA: TGTGCCAGCACTACCGTCGGCCCTAGCGCGGGAGGGTACAATGAGCAGTTCTTC

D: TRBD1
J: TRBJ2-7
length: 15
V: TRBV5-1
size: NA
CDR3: CASSSLSGTEYEQYF
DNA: TGCGCCAGCAGCTCCCTTTCCGGGACAGAATACGAGCAGTACTTC

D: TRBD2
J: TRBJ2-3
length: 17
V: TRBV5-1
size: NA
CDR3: CASSPRLAGVGTDTQYF
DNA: TGCGCCAGCAGCCCCCGACTAGCGGGAGTCGGGACAGATACGCAGTATTTT

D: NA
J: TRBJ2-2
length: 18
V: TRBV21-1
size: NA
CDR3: CASSKILLWGREAGELFF
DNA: TGTGCCAGCAGCAAAATTCTGCTATGGGGAAGAGAGGCCGGGGAGCTGTTTTTT

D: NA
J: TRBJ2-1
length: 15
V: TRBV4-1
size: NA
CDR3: CASSQVQGSYNEQFF
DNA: TGCGCCAGCAGCCAAGTACAGGGCTCCTACAATGAGCAGTTCTTC

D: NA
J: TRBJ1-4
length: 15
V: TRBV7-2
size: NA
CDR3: CASSWAQGGREKLFF
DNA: TGTGCCAGCAGTTGGGCGCAGGGAGGTCGTGAAAAACTGTTTTTT

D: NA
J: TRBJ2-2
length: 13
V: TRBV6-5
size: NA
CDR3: CASSYSGPGELFF
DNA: TGTGCCAGCAGTTACTCAGGCCCCGGGGAGCTGTTTTTT

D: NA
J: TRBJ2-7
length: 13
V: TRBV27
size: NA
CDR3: CASRPSGELEQYF
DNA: TGTGCCAGCAGACCATCCGGGGAACTCGAGCAGTACTTC

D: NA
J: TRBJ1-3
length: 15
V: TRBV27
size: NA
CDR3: CASSSGPYPGNTIYF
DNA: TGTGCCAGCAGTTCGGGACCCTACCCTGGAAACACCATATATTTT

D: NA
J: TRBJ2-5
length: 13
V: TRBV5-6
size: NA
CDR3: CASSLVAEETQYF
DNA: TGTGCCAGCAGCTTGGTGGCAGAAGAGACCCAGTACTTC

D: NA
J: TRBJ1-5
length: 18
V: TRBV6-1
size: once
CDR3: CASSDGVGGFYSNQPQHF
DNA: TGTGCCAGCAGTGATGGGGTCGGGGGATTCTATAGCAATCAGCCCCAGCATTTT

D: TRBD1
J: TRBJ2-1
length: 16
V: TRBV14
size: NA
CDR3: CASSQEGTDPYNEQFF
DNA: TGTGCCAGCAGCCAAGAGGGGACAGACCCCTACAATGAGCAGTTCTTC

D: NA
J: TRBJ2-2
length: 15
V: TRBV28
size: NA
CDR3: CASSLFVTSAGELFF
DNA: TGTGCCAGCAGTTTATTCGTGACATCGGCCGGGGAGCTGTTTTTT

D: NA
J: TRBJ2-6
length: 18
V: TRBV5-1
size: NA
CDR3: CASSLDETGLSGANVLTF
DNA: TGCGCCAGCAGCTTGGATGAGACGGGGCTCTCTGGGGCCAACGTCCTGACTTTC

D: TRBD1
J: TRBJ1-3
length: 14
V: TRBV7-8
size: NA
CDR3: CASRDRVRGNTIYF
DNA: TGTGCCAGCAGGGACAGGGTTCGTGGAAACACCATATATTTT

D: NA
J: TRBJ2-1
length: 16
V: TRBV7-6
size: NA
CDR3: CASSAPGGNSINEQFF
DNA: TGTGCCAGCAGCGCCCCGGGCGGGAACTCTATCAATGAGCAGTTCTTC

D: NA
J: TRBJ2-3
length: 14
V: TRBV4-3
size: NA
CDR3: CASSQVDSGDTQYF
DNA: TGCGCCAGCAGCCAAGTAGATAGCGGAGATACGCAGTATTTT

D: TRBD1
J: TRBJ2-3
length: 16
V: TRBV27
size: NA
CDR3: CASSHLDRYSTDTQYF
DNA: TGTGCCAGCAGTCATCTGGACAGGTATTCCACAGATACGCAGTATTTT

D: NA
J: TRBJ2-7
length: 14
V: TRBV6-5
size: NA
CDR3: CASSSIVSSDEQYF
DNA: TGTGCCAGCAGTTCTATAGTGTCTTCGGACGAGCAGTACTTC

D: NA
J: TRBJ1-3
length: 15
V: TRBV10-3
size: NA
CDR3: CAISGWASSGNTIYF
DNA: TGTGCCATCAGTGGGTGGGCGAGCTCTGGAAACACCATATATTTT

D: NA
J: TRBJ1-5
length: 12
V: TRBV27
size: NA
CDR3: CASSPPNQPQHF
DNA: TGTGCCAGCAGTCCGCCGAATCAGCCCCAGCATTTT

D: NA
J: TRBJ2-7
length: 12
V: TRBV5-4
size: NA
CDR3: CASSFGASEQYF
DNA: TGTGCCAGCAGCTTCGGGGCATCCGAGCAGTACTTC

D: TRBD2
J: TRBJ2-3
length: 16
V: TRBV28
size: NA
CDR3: CASSLGTSLSTDTQYF
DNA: TGTGCCAGCAGTTTAGGGACTAGCCTTAGCACAGATACGCAGTATTTT

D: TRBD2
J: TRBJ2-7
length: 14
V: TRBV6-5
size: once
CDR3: CASSLAGWGYEQYF
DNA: TGTGCCAGCAGTTTAGCGGGTTGGGGCTACGAGCAGTACTTC

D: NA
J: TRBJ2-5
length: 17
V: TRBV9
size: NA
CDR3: CASSALAGPGPLETQYF
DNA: TGTGCCAGCAGCGCCCTTGCAGGTCCGGGGCCTTTGGAGACCCAGTACTTC

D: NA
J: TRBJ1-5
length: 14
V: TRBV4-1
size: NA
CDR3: CASSQVRGIEPQHF
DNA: TGCGCCAGCAGCCAAGTGAGGGGAATAGAGCCCCAGCATTTT

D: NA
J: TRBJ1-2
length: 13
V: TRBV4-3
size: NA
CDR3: CASSQDPGDGYTF
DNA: TGCGCCAGCAGCCAAGATCCGGGGGATGGCTACACCTTC